This TCR beta chain was retrieved from a study of T cell responses to AZD1222 COVID-19 vaccine. Study details: Second doses at about 4 or about 12 weeks were pooled.

The CDR3 loop spans 14 amino acids. In germline, CDR1 is MNHEY, CDR2 SVGEGT. The J segment lost 5 bases and the V segment lost 6 bases, leaving 9 bases of the junction unmatched. About this clone: Antigen unknown.

Sequenced by immunoSEQ multiplex PCR; TCRdb stores in-frame clones only, minus some. The sample carries about 150,000 clones, 75% to 95% recorded once. Study-level points and caveats: The study identified only five to seven AZD1222 recipients as seropositive at baseline. Reportedly, nearly half of unique spike TCRs recognized epitopes outside B.1.351/B.1.1.7 mutations. Most donors were white British and more were female, and clonal diversity was possibly underestimated.

Sequencing used peripheral blood, obtained on day 0 of AZD1222 vaccination. This TCR was sampled from an adult in good health. The chain joins TRBV6-2 or TRBV6-3 to TRBJ1-1, with 7 bases identical to TRBD1. The CDR3 loop is CASSPQQGRTEAFF. The CDR3 DNA follows: TGTGCCAGCAGCCCCCAACAGGGGCGAACTGAAGCTTTCTTT.